Listed here are 29 T cell receptor beta chains from one sample, sequenced in a study of cytomegalovirus exposure and HLA in healthy donors. The repertoire was sequenced with immunoSEQ multiplex PCR; TCRdb's copy has only in-frame clones and lacks some. The data hold some 260,000 clones, with roughly 90% observed a single time. Sequencing used PBMCs. These TCRs come from a man between 18 and 29 years old in good health and CMV-seropositive.

The chain employs TRBV11-2 and TRBJ1-3; 9 positions match TRBD1. This CDR3 has 15 amino acids. V shed 4 bases and J 5 bases; nucleotides not matched to a gene: 6. Per germline, CDR1 SGHAT and CDR2 FQNNGV. CDR3 sequence (DNA): TGTGCCAGCAGCTCGTCCGGACAGGGGAGAAACACCATATATTTT. Translated: CASSSSGQGRNTIYF.

The chain carries TRBV19 and TRBJ2-1, with D perhaps given as TRBD1 or TRBD2 (5 bases each). CDR3 size: 15 residues. V dropped 5 bases and J dropped 2 bases, with 13 bases sitting between them. Looked up from germline, CDR1 is LNHDA and CDR2 is SQIVND (reference sequence). The chain's CDR3 is CASSVRDGAYNEQFF. CDR3 nucleotide sequence: TGTGCCAGTAGTGTCCGGGACGGGGCCTACAATGAGCAGTTCTTC.

The chain employs TRBV5-4 and TRBJ2-3; D unclear. The V and J ends lost 1 base and 1 base respectively, with 10 bases between them. This CDR3 is built from 15 residues. CDR1 and CDR2 (germline): SGHNT, YYREEE (reference sequence). The CDR3 bases are TGTGCCAGCAGCTTGCCTGGCGGTCGCACAGATACGCAGTATTTT. Translation: CASSLPGGRTDTQYF.

The J gene is TRBJ2-1, the V gene TRBV12-5; 14 bases agree with TRBD2. Trimming at V came to 5 bases and at J to 7 bases, leaving 4 bases not matched to a gene. This CDR3 is built from 15 residues. Germline V gene data show CDR1 as LGHNT and CDR2 as FRNRAP. CDR3 nucleotides: TGTGCTAGTGGTGTCGGGACTAGCGGGAGAAATGAGCAGTTCTTC. Protein sequence: CASGVGTSGRNEQFF.

J is TRBJ1-2 and V is TRBV6-1; 8 positions match TRBD1. The ends lost 10 bases at V and 5 bases at J; junction bases unmatched: 12. Germline CDR1 reads MNHNS; CDR2 reads SASEGT. This CDR3 is built from 14 residues. DNA for the CDR3: TGTGCCACGAACCCCGGGACAGGCGTTTATGGCTACACCTTC. This gives the protein CATNPGTGVYGYTF.

This chain joins TRBV7-9 and TRBJ2-7; 8 bases are a match to TRBD2. V gave up 8 bases and J gave up 5 bases; unmatched junction bases: 8. Germline V gene data show CDR1 as SEHNR and CDR2 as FQNEAQ (reference sequence). CDR3 length: 13 residues. Written as DNA, the CDR3 is TGTGCCAGCGGGGCGGGAGGTCTCCACGAGCAGTACTTC. It specifies CASGAGGLHEQYF.

This rearrangement joins TRBV7-9 to TRBJ1-4; D is possibly TRBD1 (5 bases). The CDR3 spans 14 residues. V was pared by 3 bases and J by 8 bases, with 13 bases between. CDR1 and CDR2 (germline): SEHNR, FQNEAQ (reference sequence). The CDR3 DNA is TGTGCCAGCAGCTTCGCGGGGGTCGGGGAAAAACTGTTTTTT. This encodes CASSFAGVGEKLFF.

CDR3 amino acids: CASSRVTRNQPQHF. The CDR3, as DNA: TGTGCCAGCAGTCGAGTCACCCGCAATCAGCCCCAGCATTTT. The V call is TRBV28, the J call TRBJ1-5; D gene unclear. V was cut by 5 bases and J by 2 bases, with 10 bases left in between. The CDR3 has 14 amino acids. Germline V gene sequence: CDR1 MDHEN, CDR2 SYDVKM.

Here the CDR3 reads CASSGRHSGANVLTF. As DNA, the CDR3 is TGTGCCAGCAGTGGGCGGCACTCTGGGGCCAACGTCCTGACTTTC. The J gene is TRBJ2-6, the V gene TRBV6-1; D not certain. The V end was cut by 4 bases, the J end by 0 bases, with 7 bases between. This CDR3 is 15 amino acids long. The germline V gene encodes CDR1 MNHNS and CDR2 SASEGT.

The chain is built from TRBV7-2 and TRBJ2-2, with TRBD2 matching over 8 bases. From germline, CDR1 is SGHTA and CDR2 FQGNSA. V shed 3 bases, J shed 5 bases, and the junction held 2 bases outside the gene matches. This CDR3 contains 14 residues. The CDR3 DNA follows: TGTGCCAGCAGCTTTCAGCGGGAGACCGGGGAGCTGTTTTTT. This translates into CASSFQRETGELFF.

This clone was counted between two and nine times. V gene TRBV7-8 combines with J gene TRBJ2-1; a possible D gene is TRBD2 (5 bases). Trimming removed 1 base at V and 5 bases at J, with 12 bases between. CDR3 length: 15 amino acids. Per germline, CDR1 SGHVS and CDR2 FQNEAQ. The CDR3 DNA sequence: TGTGCCAGCAGCTTAGTCGGGGTTGTTAACAATGAGCAGTTCTTC. Translating gives CASSLVGVVNNEQFF. The full variable domain, its missing parts supplied by reference TRBV7-8 and TRBJ2-1, is GAGVSQSPRYKVAKRGQDVALRCDPISGHVSLFWYQQALGQGPEFLTYFQNEAQLDKSGLPSDRFFAERPEGSVSTLKIQRTQQEDSAVYLCASSLVGVVNNEQFFGPGTRLTVL.

The chain links TRBV25-1 to TRBJ1-1; 9 positions match TRBD1. This CDR3 spans 14 amino acids. Looked up from germline, CDR1 is MGHDK and CDR2 is SYGVNS. V lost 7 bases and J lost 1; bases outside the gene matches: 4. For the CDR3, the DNA is TGTGCCAGCAAGGACAGGGGTGAGAACACTGAAGCTTTCTTT. Translated, it gives CASKDRGENTEAFF.

This chain connects TRBV28 to TRBJ1-5; D not certain. The CDR3 is 14 residues long. Trimming shortened V by 6 bases and J by 3 bases, and 12 bases separated the two germline ends. Germline-derived CDR1 and CDR2 are MDHEN and SYDVKM. The CDR3: CASSIQVNNQPQHF. The CDR3 DNA reads as TGTGCCAGCAGCATCCAGGTGAACAATCAGCCCCAGCATTTT. The full variable domain, its missing parts supplied by reference TRBV28 and TRBJ1-5, is DVKVTQSSRYLVKRTGEKVFLECVQDMDHENMFWYRQDPGLGLRLIYFSYDVKMKEKGDIPEGYSVSREKKERFSLILESASTNQTSMYLCASSIQVNNQPQHFGDGTRLSIL.

The gene calls are TRBV6-6 and TRBJ2-2; D gene uncertain. Germline V gene lookup returns CDR1 MNHNY and CDR2 SVGAGI (reference sequence). The ends were cut back, 4 bases at V and 0 bases at J, with 3 bases in the middle. The CDR3 totals 13 residues. The CDR3 is CASSSSNTGELFF. The CDR3, as DNA: TGTGCCAGCAGTTCATCGAACACCGGGGAGCTGTTTTTT.

The chain recombines TRBV12-5 with TRBJ2-1, with D possibly matching TRBD2 (6 bases). Trimming cost V 0 bases and J 4 bases, with 16 bases left between them. The CDR3 has 17 residues. CDR1 is LGHNT and CDR2 is FRNRAP in the germline V gene. In nucleotides, the CDR3 is TGTGCTAGTGGTTTGGTACTGAAGCTAGCGAGGTACAATGAGCAGTTCTTC. Protein product: CASGLVLKLARYNEQFF.

This clone appeared a few times. This chain connects TRBV5-1 to TRBJ2-1; D may correspond to TRBD1 or TRBD2 (5 bases each). Per the germline V gene, CDR1 is SGHRS and CDR2 is YFSETQ. Between the trimmed V and J ends, which lost 4 bases and 8 bases, there was a span of 16 bases. The CDR3 length is 14 residues. This chain's CDR3 is CASSAGTNLDEQFF. CDR3 nucleotide sequence: TGCGCCAGCAGCGCCGGGACCAACTTGGATGAGCAGTTCTTC.

The V and J genes are TRBV7-2 and TRBJ2-7; the D is unclear. Deletions cut 1 base from V and 3 bases from J, with 7 bases between. The CDR3 loop spans 13 amino acids. Germline V CDR1 and CDR2: SGHTA, FQGNSA. The CDR3 DNA reads as TGTGCCAGCAGCTTAGTATCCCTCTACGAGCAGTACTTC. Translating gives CASSLVSLYEQYF.

This clone was picked up a small number of times. J is TRBJ1-2 and V is TRBV5-1; 8 bases fit TRBD1. Losses at the gene ends were 3 bases for V and 1 base for J; bases not matched to a gene: 5. Germline assignment: CDR1 SGHRS and CDR2 YFSETQ. The CDR3 has 15 residues. The CDR3 nucleotides read TGCGCCAGCAGCTGGGGACAGGCGAATAACTATGGCTACACCTTC. Encoded protein: CASSWGQANNYGYTF.

This clone turned up a few times. This chain connects TRBV19 to TRBJ2-4, with D unresolved. The V end was cut by 2 bases, the J end by 6 bases, with 8 bases between. CDR3 length equals 13 residues. Looked up from germline, CDR1 is LNHDA and CDR2 is SQIVND (reference sequence). CDR3 in amino acids: CASSISKLNIQYF. CDR3 DNA sequence: TGTGCCAGTAGTATATCGAAGCTAAACATTCAGTACTTC. Drawing the rest from reference TRBV19 and TRBJ2-4, the complete variable domain is DGGITQSPKYLFRKEGQNVTLSCEQNLNHDAMYWYRQDPGQGLRLIYYSQIVNDFQKGDIAEGYSVSREKKESFPLTVTSAQKNPTAFYLCASSISKLNIQYFGAGTRLSVL.

This clone was seen a few times. The rearrangement links TRBV6-1 to TRBJ2-5; TRBD2 matches at 8 bases. CDR3 size: 15 residues. Trimming removed 2 bases from V and 5 bases from J; junction bases left unmatched: 7. In germline, CDR1 is MNHNS, CDR2 SASEGT. The CDR3 sequence is CASSELRGARETQYF. In DNA form, the CDR3 reads TGTGCCAGCAGTGAACTGCGGGGGGCGAGGGAGACCCAGTACTTC.

This clone has a handful of counts. The CDR3 here is CASRRNRELVYGYTF. CDR3 coding DNA: TGTGCCAGCAGGAGGAACAGGGAACTGGTCTATGGCTACACCTTC. The V gene is TRBV2, the J gene TRBJ1-2; D might be TRBD1 (6 bases). Germline CDR1 is SNHLY and CDR2 is FYNNEI. The CDR3 covers 15 residues. V gave up 6 bases and J gave up 4 bases, with 18 bases separating them.

The chain carries TRBV27 and TRBJ1-1; D is possibly TRBD1 (5 bases). V was clipped by 3 bases and J by 3 bases, with 11 bases between them. Germline CDR1 and CDR2: MNHEY and SMNVEV (reference sequence). The CDR3 has 14 residues. The CDR3, as DNA: TGTGCCAGCAGTTTCCGGGACCGGTACACTGAAGCTTTCTTT. Protein sequence: CASSFRDRYTEAFF.

This clone was observed many times. The chain is built from TRBV27 and TRBJ2-6, with a tentative D call TRBD2 (5 bases). Germline V gene data show CDR1 as MNHEY and CDR2 as SMNVEV (reference sequence). The length of the CDR3 is 15 residues. V was pared by 5 bases and J by 0 bases, with 8 bases between. This CDR3 is CASSRDGSGANVLTF. CDR3 coding DNA: TGTGCCAGCAGTCGGGATGGCTCTGGGGCCAACGTCCTGACTTTC.

The rearrangement joins TRBV5-1 to TRBJ2-5, with a weak D call TRBD1 (6 bases). Germline CDR1 and CDR2: SGHRS and YFSETQ. V lost 4 bases and J lost 2, with 12 bases in between. The CDR3 consists of 14 residues. For the CDR3, the DNA is TGCGCCAGCAGCCTTGGGGGCCCACAAGAGACCCAGTACTTC. As protein: CASSLGGPQETQYF.

The chain recombines TRBV7-9 with TRBJ1-1; the D is unclear. This CDR3 contains 12 residues. In germline, CDR1 is SEHNR, CDR2 FQNEAQ (reference sequence). V gave up 4 bases and J gave up 5 bases, with 8 bases separating them. Here the CDR3 DNA reads TGTGCCAGCAGCTCCCTAGGGACTGAAGCTTTCTTT. Translating it yields CASSSLGTEAFF.

In this sample, this clone turned up a few times. This chain connects TRBV19 to TRBJ2-1; 10 bases are shared with TRBD1. The V gene's germline CDR1 is LNHDA and CDR2 SQIVND (reference sequence). The CDR3 length is 14 residues. V shed 8 bases, J shed 8 bases, and the junction held 9 bases outside the gene matches. The CDR3 protein is CASGGQGTWHEQFF. CDR3 DNA sequence: TGTGCCAGTGGGGGACAGGGGACTTGGCATGAGCAGTTCTTC.

The chain uses TRBV11-2 and TRBJ2-7; D is perhaps TRBD1 (5 bases). The CDR3 length is 14 residues. Trimming pared 4 bases from V and 0 bases from J, leaving 10 bases between. CDR1 and CDR2 (germline): SGHAT, FQNNGV. The CDR3: CASSWTPTSYEQYF. CDR3 DNA: TGTGCCAGCAGCTGGACACCCACCTCCTACGAGCAGTACTTC.

This rearrangement joins TRBV14 to TRBJ2-1, with no clear D. CDR1 and CDR2 (germline): SGHDN, FVKESK. CDR3 length equals 13 residues. Trimming took 3 bases from V and 8 from J, leaving 11 bases between them. This CDR3 reads CASSQALGDEQFF. DNA for the CDR3: TGTGCCAGCAGCCAGGCCCTTGGGGATGAGCAGTTCTTC.

The chain combines TRBV9 with TRBJ1-1; D not resolved. The germline V and J ends were trimmed by 6 bases and 0 bases, with 18 bases remaining between them. Germline-derived CDR1 and CDR2 are SGDLS and YYNGEE. CDR3 length: 16 residues. The CDR3 here is CASTKEGNSMNTEAFF. For the CDR3, the DNA is TGTGCCAGCACCAAAGAAGGGAATTCCATGAACACTGAAGCTTTCTTT.